This T cell receptor beta chain was sequenced during a study of T cells in Graves' hyperthyroidism and ophthalmopathy. This clonotype has a count of ten or more. CDR1 and CDR2 from the germline V gene are DFQATT and SNEGSKA (reference sequence). This CDR3 has 12 residues. The V gene lost 3 bases and the J gene lost 2 bases, with 8 bases spanning the gap. RNA transcripts provided the source from which TCR beta CDR3 regions were amplified. Carried out on the TCR CDR3, a first-round RT-PCR used the HTBI primer set. Using its own MiXCR run on the multiplex PCR reads, TCRdb lists one record per CDR3 protein. The data hold about 350,000 distinct CDR3 sequences, with 15% to 20% observed a single time. Cells are PBMCs isolated from about 10 ml of fresh blood.

The sequenced sample consisted of blood. The receptor was derived from a woman aged 40-49 years with Graves' ophthalmopathy. The rearrangement joins TRBV20-1 to TRBJ2-7, with D unresolved. CDR3 sequence reads: CSASRPAYEQYF. CDR3 in DNA: TGCAGTGCTAGCAGGCCAGCCTACGAGCAGTACTTC.